This T cell receptor beta chain was profiled in a study of cytomegalovirus exposure and HLA in healthy donors. 60 Vbeta and 13 Jbeta primers were used in PCR. Generated by immunoSEQ multiplex PCR, the TCRdb table keeps only in-frame clones and is missing some. The sample holds 150,000 to 170,000 clones, 70% to 90% seen once. CDR1 and CDR2 from the germline V gene are SEHNR and FQNEAQ (reference sequence). Trimming left V 1 base short and J 0 bases short, with 7 bases between. This CDR3 comprises 16 residues. The TCR originated in a woman in her thirties or forties in good health and CMV-seropositive. The V gene is TRBV7-9, the J gene TRBJ2-6, with a weak D call TRBD2 (6 bases). Sequencing used PBMCs. DNA of the CDR3: TGTGCCAGCAGCTTAGTCGGGAGCTCTGGGGCCAACGTCCTGACTTTC. Its translation is CASSLVGSSGANVLTF.